This entry lists 8 T cell receptor beta chains sequenced from one sample in a study of HIV-infected patients and healthy controls. Reverse transcription used about 500 ng RNA and constant-region primers for alpha and beta. Alpha and beta chain libraries were made separately by chain-specific third strand synthesis with multiplexing indices. TCRdb recomputed calls from the 5' RACE reads with MiXCR, one row per CDR3 protein. Of approximately 5,000 distinct CDR3 sequences listed, roughly 5% were seen once; the top ten hold approximately 31%. Roughly three months, about 14 weeks, into antiretroviral therapy, follow-up blood was collected. The repertoire came from unfractionated whole blood and reflected all unsorted peripheral T cells. This material consisted of blood, taken during antiretroviral therapy. The receptors were gathered from an adult with HIV infection.

This clonotype is medium-sized. This rearrangement joins TRBV6-5 to TRBJ1-1; D might be TRBD1 (5 bases). Trimming stripped 2 bases from V and 4 bases from J, with 17 bases between. The CDR3 consists of 16 residues. Germline CDR1 MNHEY, CDR2 SVGAGI. The CDR3 protein is CASSYGGSARGTEAFF. The CDR3 DNA is TGTGCCAGCAGTTACGGGGGGTCCGCGAGGGGCACTGAAGCTTTCTTT.

This clonotype is labeled as medium-sized. The chain links TRBV20-1 to TRBJ1-2, with 7 positions matching TRBD1. This CDR3 spans 14 amino acids. The trim removed 4 bases at V and 4 bases at J, leaving 9 bases unmatched. From germline, CDR1 is DFQATT and CDR2 SNEGSKA (reference sequence). The CDR3 loop is CSATNRGGSYGYTF. The CDR3 nucleotides are TGCAGTGCTACCAACAGGGGAGGATCCTATGGCTACACCTTC.

This clonotype occurred many times. The CDR3 here is CASSPRTGVSGANVLTF. CDR3 bases: TGTGCCAGCAGTCCTAGGACAGGCGTCTCTGGGGCCAACGTCCTGACTTTC. The chain joins TRBV12-3 or TRBV12-4 to TRBJ2-6; 7 bases line up with TRBD1. The ends lost 5 bases at V and 0 bases at J; junction bases unmatched: 7. The CDR3 extends over 17 amino acids.

This clonotype counts as medium-sized. This chain uses TRBV12-3 or TRBV12-4 with TRBJ2-3, with a weak D call TRBD2 (6 bases). CDR3 length: 16 residues. Trimming took off 3 bases at V and 4 bases at J, with 17 bases between the two ends. CDR3 sequence: CASSFILALRADTQYF. The CDR3 coding sequence is TGTGCCAGCAGTTTTATACTAGCTCTACGGGCAGATACGCAGTATTTT.

This clonotype rates as medium-sized. The gene calls are TRBV9 and TRBJ2-1; 9 bases line up with TRBD2. Per the germline V gene, CDR1 is SGDLS and CDR2 is YYNGEE. The length of the CDR3 is 15 residues. J was trimmed by 4 bases and V by 2 bases; bases with no gene match: 4. CDR3 residues: CASSVVAGAYNEQFF. DNA of the CDR3: TGTGCCAGCAGCGTGGTAGCGGGGGCATACAATGAGCAGTTCTTC.

This clonotype is deemed medium-sized. V and J are TRBV2 and TRBJ2-3; D ambiguous. V lost 5 bases and J 0 bases, leaving 12 bases between the germline ends. Germline values: CDR1 SNHLY, CDR2 FYNNEI. The CDR3 loop spans 15 amino acids. CDR3 DNA sequence: TGTGCCAGCAGTCCCTTGGAGCTGAGCACAGATACGCAGTATTTT. It translates to CASSPLELSTDTQYF.

Within the sample, this clonotype is medium-sized. The V and J genes are TRBV5-1 and TRBJ2-3, with TRBD2 identical over 8 bases. CDR3 length: 17 residues. Germline lookup yields CDR1 SGHRS and CDR2 YFSETQ. The junction had 9 bases not matched to a gene; V was cut back by 3 bases and J by 0 bases. The CDR3 loop reads CASSSNPAGDSTDTQYF. CDR3 coding DNA: TGCGCCAGCAGCTCCAACCCAGCGGGAGATAGCACAGATACGCAGTATTTT.

This clonotype is judged medium-sized. This chain connects TRBV9 to TRBJ2-7; the match to TRBD2 covers 11 bases. This CDR3 has 14 residues. Germline assignment: CDR1 SGDLS and CDR2 YYNGEE. V was pared by 3 bases and J by 3 bases, with 2 bases of the junction left unmatched. CDR3 nucleotide sequence: TGTGCCAGCAGCGATGGGACTAGCGGCTACGAGCAGTACTTC. Its protein product is CASSDGTSGYEQYF. Full variable domain (remainder filled in from reference TRBV9 and TRBJ2-7): DSGVTQTPKHLITATGQRVTLRCSPRSGDLSVYWYQQSLDQGLQFLIQYYNGEERAKGNILERFSAQQFPDLHSELNLSSLELGDSALYFCASSDGTSGYEQYFGPGTRLTVT.